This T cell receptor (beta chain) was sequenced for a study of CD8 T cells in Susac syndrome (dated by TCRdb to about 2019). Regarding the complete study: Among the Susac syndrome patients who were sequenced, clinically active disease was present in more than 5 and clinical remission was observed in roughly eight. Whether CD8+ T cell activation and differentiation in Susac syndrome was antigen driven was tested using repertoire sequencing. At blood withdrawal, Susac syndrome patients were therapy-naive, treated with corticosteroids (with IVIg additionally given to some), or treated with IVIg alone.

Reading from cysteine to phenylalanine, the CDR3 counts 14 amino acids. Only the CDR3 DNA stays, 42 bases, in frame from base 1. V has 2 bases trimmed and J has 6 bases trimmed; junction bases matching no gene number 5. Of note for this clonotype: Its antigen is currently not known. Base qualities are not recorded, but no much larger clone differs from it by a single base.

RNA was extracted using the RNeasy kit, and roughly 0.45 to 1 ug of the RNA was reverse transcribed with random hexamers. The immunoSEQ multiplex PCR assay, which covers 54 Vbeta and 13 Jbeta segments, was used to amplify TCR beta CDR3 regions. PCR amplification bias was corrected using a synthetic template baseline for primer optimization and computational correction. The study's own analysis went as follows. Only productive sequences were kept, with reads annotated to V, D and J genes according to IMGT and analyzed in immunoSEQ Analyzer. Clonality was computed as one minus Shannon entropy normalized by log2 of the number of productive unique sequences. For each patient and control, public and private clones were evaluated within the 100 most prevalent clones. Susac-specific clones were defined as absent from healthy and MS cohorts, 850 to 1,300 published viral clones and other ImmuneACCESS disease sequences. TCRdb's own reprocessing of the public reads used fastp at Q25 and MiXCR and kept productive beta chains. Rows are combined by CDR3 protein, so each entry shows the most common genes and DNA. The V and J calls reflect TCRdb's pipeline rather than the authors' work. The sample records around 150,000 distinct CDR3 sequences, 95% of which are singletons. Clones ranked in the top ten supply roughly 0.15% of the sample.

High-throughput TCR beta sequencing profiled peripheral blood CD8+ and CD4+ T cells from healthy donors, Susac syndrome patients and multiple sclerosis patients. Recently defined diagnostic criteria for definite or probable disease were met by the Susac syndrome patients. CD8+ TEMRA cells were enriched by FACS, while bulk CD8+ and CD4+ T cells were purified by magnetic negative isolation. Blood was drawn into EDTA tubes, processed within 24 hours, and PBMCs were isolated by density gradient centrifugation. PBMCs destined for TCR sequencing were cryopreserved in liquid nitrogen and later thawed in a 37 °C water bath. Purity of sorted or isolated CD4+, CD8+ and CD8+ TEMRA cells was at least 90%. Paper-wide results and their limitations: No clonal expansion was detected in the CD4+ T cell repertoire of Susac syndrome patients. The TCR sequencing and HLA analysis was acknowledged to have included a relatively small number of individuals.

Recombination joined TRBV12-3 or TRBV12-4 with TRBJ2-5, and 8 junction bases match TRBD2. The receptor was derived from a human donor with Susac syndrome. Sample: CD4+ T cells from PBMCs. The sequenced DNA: TGTGCCAGCAGTTTAAGCGGGGGCATGAAGACCCAGTACTTC. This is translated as CASSLSGGMKTQYF.